This T cell receptor beta chain was identified during a study of T cell responses to AZD1222 COVID-19 vaccine. Trimming took 4 bases from V and 0 from J, leaving 15 bases between them. Per the germline V gene, CDR1 is LGHNA and CDR2 is YSLEER. The CDR3 is 17 residues long. TCRdb's copy holds only in-frame clones and misses some; the assay was immunoSEQ multiplex PCR. This sample has about 180,000 clones, with 88% found just once. The chain has TRBV4-3 and TRBJ2-2; D ambiguous. This clonotype was obtained from an adult who received the AZD1222 COVID-19 vaccine. The sequences come from peripheral blood, collected 28 days after the second AZD1222 dose. The CDR3 loop reads CASSRWSTASNTGELFF. DNA of the CDR3: TGCGCCAGCAGCCGCTGGTCTACAGCCTCGAACACCGGGGAGCTGTTTTTT.